This T cell receptor (beta chain) comes out of a study of blood T cell repertoires in COVID-19. Study-level information: Specimens from acute and convalescent COVID-19 originated in the United States, Italy and Spain. Sample material is recorded as cDNA or gDNA derived from T cells, B-cell-depleted T cells, or PBMCs.

The CDR3 has 13 residues. From germline, CDR1 is SGHNT and CDR2 YENEEA. Trimming removed 5 bases at V and 11 bases at J, with 15 bases between. Original data processing: Nucleated cell counts were estimated from reference gene primer amplification. Profiling relied on immunoSEQ multiplex PCR, and the TCRdb table lists in-frame clones only, not all of them. That table gives V, J and clone size, and the DNA gave D and trimming. The data hold roughly 68,000 clones, with roughly 88% observed a single time. V gene TRBV11-3 combines with J gene TRBJ1-4, with D perhaps matching TRBD1 (5 bases). What was sequenced was peripheral blood. This clonotype was obtained from a human donor in a cohort sampled during active COVID-19. This CDR3 reads CASSLRSRGKLFF. The CDR3 DNA reads as TGTGCCAGCAGCCTCCGGTCCCGGGGGAAACTGTTTTTT.